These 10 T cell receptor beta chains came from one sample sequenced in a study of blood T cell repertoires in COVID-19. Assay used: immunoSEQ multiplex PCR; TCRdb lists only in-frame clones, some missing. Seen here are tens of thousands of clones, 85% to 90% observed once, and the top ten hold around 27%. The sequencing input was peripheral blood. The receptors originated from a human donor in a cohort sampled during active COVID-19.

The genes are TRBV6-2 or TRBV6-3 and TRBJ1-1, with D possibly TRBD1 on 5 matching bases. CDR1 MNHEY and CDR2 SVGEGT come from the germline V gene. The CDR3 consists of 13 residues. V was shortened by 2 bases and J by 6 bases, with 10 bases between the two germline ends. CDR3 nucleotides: TGTGCCAGCAGTTACATAAGACAGTCTGAAGCTTTCTTT. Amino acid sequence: CASSYIRQSEAFF.

CDR3 coding DNA: TGTGCCAGCAGGGGACTCACAAGCACAGATACGCAGTATTTT. It encodes CASRGLTSTDTQYF. This chain links TRBV11-2 with TRBJ2-3; weak D call: TRBD2 (6 bases). V lost 6 bases to trimming and J lost 0 bases, with 10 bases between them. CDR3 length: 14 residues. CDR1 SGHAT and CDR2 FQNNGV come from the germline V gene.

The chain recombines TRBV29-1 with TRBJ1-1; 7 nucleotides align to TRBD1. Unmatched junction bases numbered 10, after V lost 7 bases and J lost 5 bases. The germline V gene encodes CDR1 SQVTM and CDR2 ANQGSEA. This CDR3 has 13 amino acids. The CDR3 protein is CSGGEGGLTEAFF. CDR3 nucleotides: TGCAGCGGGGGGGAAGGGGGCTTGACTGAAGCTTTCTTT.

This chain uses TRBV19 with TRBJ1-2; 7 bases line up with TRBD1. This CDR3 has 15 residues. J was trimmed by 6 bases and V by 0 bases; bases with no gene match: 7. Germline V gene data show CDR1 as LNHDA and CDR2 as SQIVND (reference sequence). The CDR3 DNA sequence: TGTGCCAGTAGTATAGATTCCACAGGGGTTAATGGCTACACCTTC. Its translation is CASSIDSTGVNGYTF. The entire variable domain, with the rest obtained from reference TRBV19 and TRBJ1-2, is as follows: DGGITQSPKYLFRKEGQNVTLSCEQNLNHDAMYWYRQDPGQGLRLIYYSQIVNDFQKGDIAEGYSVSREKKESFPLTVTSAQKNPTAFYLCASSIDSTGVNGYTFGSGTRLTVV.

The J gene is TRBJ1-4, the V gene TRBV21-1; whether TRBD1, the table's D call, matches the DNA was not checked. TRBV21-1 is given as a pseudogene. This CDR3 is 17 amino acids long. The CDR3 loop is CASSKAPLTGGDEKLFF. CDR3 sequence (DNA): TGTGCCAGCAGCAAAGCGCCTTTGACAGGGGGGGACGAAAAACTGTTTTTT.

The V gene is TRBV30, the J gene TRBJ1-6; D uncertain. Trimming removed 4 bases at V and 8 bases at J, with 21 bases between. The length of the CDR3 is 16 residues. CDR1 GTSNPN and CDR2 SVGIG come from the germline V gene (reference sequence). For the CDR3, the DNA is TGTGCCTGGAACCATAGGGTAGGGAGAGGCGATTCACCCCTCCACTTT. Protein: CAWNHRVGRGDSPLHF.

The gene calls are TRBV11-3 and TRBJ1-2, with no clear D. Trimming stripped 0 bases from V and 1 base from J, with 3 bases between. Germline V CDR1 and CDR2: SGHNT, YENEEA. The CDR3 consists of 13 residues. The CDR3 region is CASSLDINYGYTF. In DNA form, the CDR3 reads TGTGCCAGCAGCTTAGATATTAACTATGGCTACACCTTC.

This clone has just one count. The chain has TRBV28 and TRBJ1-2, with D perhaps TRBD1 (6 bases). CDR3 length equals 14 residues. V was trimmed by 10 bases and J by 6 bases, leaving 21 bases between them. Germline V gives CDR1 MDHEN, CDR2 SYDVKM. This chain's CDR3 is CATKKGGGPHGYTF. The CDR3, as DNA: TGTGCCACCAAAAAGGGGGGGGGACCTCATGGCTACACCTTC.

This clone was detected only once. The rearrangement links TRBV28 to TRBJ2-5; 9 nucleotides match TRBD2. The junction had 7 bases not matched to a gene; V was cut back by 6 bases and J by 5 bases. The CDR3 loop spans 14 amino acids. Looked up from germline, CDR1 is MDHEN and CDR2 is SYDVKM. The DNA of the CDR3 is TGTGCCAGCAGCCTGCGGGGGGGCCAGGAGACCCAGTACTTC. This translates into CASSLRGGQETQYF. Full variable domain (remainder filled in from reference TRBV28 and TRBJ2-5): DVKVTQSSRYLVKRTGEKVFLECVQDMDHENMFWYRQDPGLGLRLIYFSYDVKMKEKGDIPEGYSVSREKKERFSLILESASTNQTSMYLCASSLRGGQETQYFGPGTRLLVL.

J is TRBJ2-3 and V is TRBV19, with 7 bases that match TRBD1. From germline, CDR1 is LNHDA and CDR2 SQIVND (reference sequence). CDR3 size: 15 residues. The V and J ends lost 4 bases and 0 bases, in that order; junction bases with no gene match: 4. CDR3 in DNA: TGTGCCAGTAGTACCCAGACAGGGAGCACAGATACGCAGTATTTT. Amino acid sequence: CASSTQTGSTDTQYF.